This T cell receptor beta chain was recorded in a study of blood T cell repertoires in COVID-19. About the research overall: Italy, Spain and the United States were the sources of the convalescent and acute COVID-19 samples.

The germline gives CDR1 SGHAT, CDR2 FQNNGV. The V end lost 5 bases, the J end lost 7 bases, and 19 bases lay between the germline ends. The CDR3 is made up of 15 amino acids. As originally analysed: The authors estimated nucleated cell counts from reference gene primer amplification. Clones were sequenced by immunoSEQ multiplex PCR, and TCRdb holds only the in-frame ones, with some missing. From that table come the V and J calls and clone size; the DNA was used to work out D and trimming. Of hundreds of thousands of clones listed, 90% to 95% were seen once; the top ten hold 0.82%. This clone is a singleton in its sample. Seattle patient enrollment occurred during active infection, with longitudinal follow-up thereafter.

The chain joins TRBV11-2 to TRBJ2-3; possibly TRBD2 for D (6 bases). This sequence originates from a man aged 55 to 70 with COVID-19, enrolled during active disease. The sequenced material came from peripheral blood. DNA for the CDR3: TGTGCCAGCAGCAGGGCCGGGGCCGGGGGTCATACGCAGTATTTT. Its protein product is CASSRAGAGGHTQYF.